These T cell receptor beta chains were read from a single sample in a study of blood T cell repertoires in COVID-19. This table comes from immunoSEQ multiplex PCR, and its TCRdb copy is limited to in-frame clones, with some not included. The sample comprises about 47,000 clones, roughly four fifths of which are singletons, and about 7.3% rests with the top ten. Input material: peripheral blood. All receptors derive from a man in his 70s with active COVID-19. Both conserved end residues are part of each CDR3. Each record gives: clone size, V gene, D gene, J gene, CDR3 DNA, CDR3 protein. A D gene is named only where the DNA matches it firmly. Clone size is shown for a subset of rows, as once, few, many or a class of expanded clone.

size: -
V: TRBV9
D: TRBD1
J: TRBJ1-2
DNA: TGTGCCAGCAGCGAACGGGACAGACTAAGCATCGGGTATGGCTACACCTTC
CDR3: CASSERDRLSIGYGYTF

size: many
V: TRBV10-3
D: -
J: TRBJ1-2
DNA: TGTGCCATCAGTGAGTCGCTGAGCTATGGCTACACCTTC
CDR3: CAISESLSYGYTF

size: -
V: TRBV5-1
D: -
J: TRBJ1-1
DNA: TGCGCCAGCAGCTCAGGGCTGTCCACTGAAGCTTTCTTT
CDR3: CASSSGLSTEAFF

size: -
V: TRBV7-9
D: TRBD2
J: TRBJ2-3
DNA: TGTGCCAGCAGCCCCCCCGGGCTAGCGGGGGGAGGGAATACGCAGTATTTT
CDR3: CASSPPGLAGGGNTQYF

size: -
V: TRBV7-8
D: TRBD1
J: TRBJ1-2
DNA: TGTGCCAGCAGCTTAGCTTTGGGACAGGATAACTATGGCTACACCTTC
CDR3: CASSLALGQDNYGYTF

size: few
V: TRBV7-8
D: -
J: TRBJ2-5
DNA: TGTGCCAGCAGACATGACAGGGAGTTGTGGGGGGACCAAGAGACCCAGTACTTC
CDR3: CASRHDRELWGDQETQYF

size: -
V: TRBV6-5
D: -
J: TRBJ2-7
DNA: TGTGCCAGCAGTTACCACTACGAGCAGTACTTC
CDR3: CASSYHYEQYF

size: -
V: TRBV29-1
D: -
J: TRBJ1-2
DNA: TGCAGCGTTGAAGATATGGCAGGGAAGTTCTATGGCTACACCTTC
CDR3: CSVEDMAGKFYGYTF

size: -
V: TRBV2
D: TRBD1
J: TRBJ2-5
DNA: TGTGCCAGCAGCGGCAGGGGGGAGACCCAGTACTTC
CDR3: CASSGRGETQYF

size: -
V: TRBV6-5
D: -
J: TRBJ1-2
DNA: TGTGCCAGCACCACAGGGAATCGGATGGGCTACACCTTC
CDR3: CASTTGNRMGYTF

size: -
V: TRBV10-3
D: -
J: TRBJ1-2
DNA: TGTGCCATCAGGCTGGCAGGGGATGGTCTCTATGGCTACACCTTC
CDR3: CAIRLAGDGLYGYTF

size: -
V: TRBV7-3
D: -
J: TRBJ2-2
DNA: TGTGCCAGCAGCGGACCGGGAACGAACACCGGGGAGCTGTTTTTT
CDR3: CASSGPGTNTGELFF

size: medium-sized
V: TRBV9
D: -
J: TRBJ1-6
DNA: TGTGCCAGCAGCGAGGGAGTTAATAATTCACCCCTCCACTTT
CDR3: CASSEGVNNSPLHF

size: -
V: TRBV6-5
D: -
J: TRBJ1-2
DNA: TGTGCCAGCAAAGCACAGGGTCGAAGCTATGGCTACACCTTC
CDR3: CASKAQGRSYGYTF

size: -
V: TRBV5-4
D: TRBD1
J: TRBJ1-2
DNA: TGTGCCAGCAGCTTGGACAGGGGTAACTATGGCTACACCTTC
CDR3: CASSLDRGNYGYTF

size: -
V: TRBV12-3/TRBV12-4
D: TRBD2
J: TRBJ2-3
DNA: TGTGCCAGCAGTATTACCAGCGGGGGTGATCAGTATTTT
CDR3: CASSITSGGDQYF

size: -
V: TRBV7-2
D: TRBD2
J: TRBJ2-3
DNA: TGTGCCAGCAGCCAGACTAGCGGGGGATTGACAGATACGCAGTATTTT
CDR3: CASSQTSGGLTDTQYF

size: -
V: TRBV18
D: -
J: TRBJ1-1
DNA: TGTGCCAGCTCACCCCTGGTAGTGCGAGCAAACACTGAAGCTTTCTTT
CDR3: CASSPLVVRANTEAFF

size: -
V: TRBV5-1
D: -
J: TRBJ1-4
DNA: TGCGCCAGCACCCCACAAGGACAACCTAATGAAAAACTGTTTTTT
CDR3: CASTPQGQPNEKLFF

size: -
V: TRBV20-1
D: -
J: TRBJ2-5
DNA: TGCAGTGCCAGGACTGAGGAGACCCAGTACTTC
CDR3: CSARTEETQYF

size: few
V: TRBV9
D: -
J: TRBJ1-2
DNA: TGTGCCAGCAGCGTAGGAGGAGCTAACTATGGCTACACCTTC
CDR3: CASSVGGANYGYTF

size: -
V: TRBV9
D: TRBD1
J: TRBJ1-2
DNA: TGTGCCAGCAGCCCGTCCGGGACAGGGCCCGGCTACACCTTC
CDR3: CASSPSGTGPGYTF

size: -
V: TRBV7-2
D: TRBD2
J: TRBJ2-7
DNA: TGTGCCAGCAGCATGACTAGCGGGGGGGCCTACGAGCAGTACTTC
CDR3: CASSMTSGGAYEQYF

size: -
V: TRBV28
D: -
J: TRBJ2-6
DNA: TGTGCCAGCAGTTCCCCCGCGGATAGCCGGAGCTCTGGGGCCAACGTCCTGACTTTC
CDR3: CASSSPADSRSSGANVLTF

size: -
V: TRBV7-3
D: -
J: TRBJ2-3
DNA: TGTGCCAGCAGCTTTTACGCTAGCGCCGATACGCAGTATTTT
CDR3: CASSFYASADTQYF

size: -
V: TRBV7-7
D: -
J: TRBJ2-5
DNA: TGTGCCAGCAGCTCGGGATTACAAGAGACCCAGTACTTC
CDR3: CASSSGLQETQYF

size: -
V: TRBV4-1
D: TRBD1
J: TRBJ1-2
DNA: TGCGCCAGCAGCCCGGGAGAGCAGGGGGATGGCTACACCTTC
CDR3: CASSPGEQGDGYTF

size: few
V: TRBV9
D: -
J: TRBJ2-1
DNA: TGTGCCAGCAGCGGAGGGGACTTACTCATCCACAATGAGCAGTTCTTC
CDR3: CASSGGDLLIHNEQFF

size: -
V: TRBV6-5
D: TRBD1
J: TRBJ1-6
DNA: TGTGCCAGCTGGACAGGATATAATTCACCCCTCCACTTT
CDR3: CASWTGYNSPLHF

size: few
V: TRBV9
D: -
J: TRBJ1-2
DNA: TGTGCCAGCAGCGTAGGAAGCAGGGCTAACTATGGCTACACCTTC
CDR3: CASSVGSRANYGYTF

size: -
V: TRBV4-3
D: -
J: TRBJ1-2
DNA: TGCGCCAGCAGCCAAGAGATTGGAGGGAGGGGAGGCTATGGCTACACCTTC
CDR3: CASSQEIGGRGGYGYTF

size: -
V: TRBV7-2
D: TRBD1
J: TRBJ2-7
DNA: TGTGCCAGCACCCCATGGGGACAGCCTAGAGACGAGCAGTACTTC
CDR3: CASTPWGQPRDEQYF

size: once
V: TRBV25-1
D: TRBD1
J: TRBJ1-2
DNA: TGTGCCAGCGCCTCACAGGGGAGCCGCTATGGCTACACCTTC
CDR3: CASASQGSRYGYTF

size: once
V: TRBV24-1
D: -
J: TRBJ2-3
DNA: TGTGCCACCAGTGGTAACGCCGCGGATACGCAGTATTTT
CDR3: CATSGNAADTQYF

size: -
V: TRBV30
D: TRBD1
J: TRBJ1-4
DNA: TGTGCCTGGATGGGGAACAGGGGACTGTTTTTT
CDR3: CAWMGNRGLFF

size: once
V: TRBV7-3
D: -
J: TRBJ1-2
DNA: TGTGCCAGCAGCCCGGGTGCTAAAGAGGGCTACACCTTC
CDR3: CASSPGAKEGYTF